This T cell receptor (beta chain) was obtained from a study of Graves' ophthalmopathy and Graves' hyperthyroidism. Patients were excluded if they had other autoimmune diseases or uncontrolled infections, and likewise if pregnancy or lactation applied. Diagnosis relied on clinical symptoms, serum thyroxine, TRAb, thyroid ultrasound and orbital computed tomography. TCR beta CDR3 amplification used RNA transcripts. Second-round multiplex PCR followed a first-round RT-PCR using HTBI primers. TCRdb itself ran the multiplex PCR reads through MiXCR, one entry per CDR3 protein. There are almost 750,000 distinct CDR3 sequences in the sample; roughly 40% occur only once, and 44% lies in the top ten. The CDR3 spans 14 residues. V gave up 5 bases and J gave up 0 bases, with 12 bases separating them. Germline V CDR1 and CDR2: SGDLS, YYNGEE.

This TCR was sampled from an adult man with Graves' ophthalmopathy. Source material: peripheral blood. The chain has TRBV9 and TRBJ2-7, with D possibly TRBD2 on 6 matching bases. CDR3 bases: TGTGCCAGCAGTCGACTAGGGTGCTCCTACGAGCAGTACTTC. This codes for CASSRLGCSYEQYF.